One T cell receptor beta chain is described in this entry. Unique molecular identifiers were built into the TCRbeta library. TCRdb re-analysed the PCR reads in MiXCR, keeping a single row per CDR3 protein. The sample lists some 240,000 distinct CDR3 sequences, 12% occurring once. The data were obtained in a study of T-cell reconstitution after alpha-beta-depleted transplantation in children. V lost 7 bases and J lost 5, with 12 bases in between. Germline V lookup: CDR1 SQVTM, CDR2 ANQGSEA. The CDR3 contains 11 residues. The chain uses TRBV29-1 and TRBJ2-7, with a tentative D call TRBD1 (6 bases). This receptor was obtained from a human donor who donated a stem cell graft to a child with acute lymphoblastic leukemia. Sequences were derived from PBMCs from the stem cell graft donor, sampled from the stem cell graft. CDR3 region: CSAQGGNEQYF. CDR3 coding DNA: TGCAGCGCCCAAGGGGGAAACGAGCAGTACTTC.